This T cell receptor (beta chain) was documented in a study of T cell changes during pregnancy in multiple sclerosis. Trimming took off 6 bases at V and 8 bases at J, with 11 bases between the two ends. The CDR3 runs 11 residues. The V gene's germline CDR1 is LGHNA and CDR2 YSLEER. Libraries were prepared by immunoSEQ multiplex PCR; TCRdb keeps only in-frame clonotypes and omits some of them. Of 20,000 to 25,000 clones listed, 85% to 90% are singletons. The chain is built from TRBV4-3 and TRBJ2-7; tentative D call: TRBD1 (6 bases). Sample: CD8+ T cells from peripheral blood mononuclear cells, taken before pregnancy. The sequence was collected from a female donor with multiple sclerosis, enrolled in a pregnancy study. The CDR3 spells CASRGWDKQYF. For the CDR3, the DNA is TGCGCCAGCAGGGGGTGGGACAAGCAGTACTTC.